These 29 T cell receptor beta chains came from one sample sequenced in a study of T cell responses to AZD1222 COVID-19 vaccine. Clones were sequenced by immunoSEQ multiplex PCR, and TCRdb holds only the in-frame ones, with some missing. The data hold about 100,000 clones, with approximately 91% observed a single time. The sample consisted of peripheral blood, taken on day 0 of AZD1222 vaccination. Source of these receptors: an adult in good health.

The chain carries TRBV11-1 and TRBJ2-7; 7 bases agree with TRBD2. Germline V gives CDR1 SGHAT, CDR2 FQDESV (reference sequence). This CDR3 is built from 15 residues. V was clipped by 6 bases and J by 2 bases; unmatched bases: 10. The DNA of the CDR3 is TGTGCCAGCAGTTTCTTAGCGGGCCCCACCTACGAGCAGTACTTC. Translating it yields CASSFLAGPTYEQYF.

The chain uses TRBV7-8 and TRBJ1-6, with 7 positions matching TRBD1. The CDR3 is made up of 16 amino acids. The trim removed 3 bases at V and 7 bases at J, leaving 9 bases unmatched. Germline V gene data show CDR1 as SGHVS and CDR2 as FQNEAQ. CDR3 sequence reads: CASSFGNRGGNSPLHF. The CDR3 nucleotides are TGTGCCAGCAGCTTCGGCAACAGGGGTGGGAATTCACCCCTCCACTTT.

The rearrangement uses TRBV6-5 and TRBJ2-3, with 9 nucleotides matching TRBD2. There are 15 residues in the CDR3. After removal of 6 bases from V and 4 bases from J, the junction contained 8 bases not matched to a gene. Per germline, CDR1 MNHEY and CDR2 SVGAGI. CDR3 region: CASSHLAGRADTQYF. The DNA of the CDR3 is TGTGCCAGCAGCCATCTAGCGGGAAGAGCAGATACGCAGTATTTT.

The CDR3 bases are TGTGCCAGCAGCCAAGCGTTCTCTAGCGAGAACTACGAGCAGTACTTC. This gives the protein CASSQAFSSENYEQYF. The chain uses TRBV3-1 (or the pseudogene TRBV3-2) and TRBJ2-7; D possibly corresponds to TRBD2 (6 bases). This CDR3 is 16 amino acids long. The V and J ends lost 1 base and 3 bases respectively, with 16 bases between them. Germline CDR1 reads LGHDT; CDR2 reads YNNKEL (reference sequence).

This clone was counted a single time. The chain uses TRBV27 and TRBJ2-1; possibly TRBD1 or TRBD2 for D (5 bases each). V lost 3 bases to trimming and J lost 8 bases, with 29 bases between them. The CDR3 is made up of 19 amino acids. Germline CDR1 reads MNHEY; CDR2 reads SMNVEV (reference sequence). The CDR3 sequence is CASSFFYHNRGARWHEQFF. The CDR3 DNA reads as TGTGCCAGCAGTTTCTTTTACCATAATAGGGGAGCCCGTTGGCATGAGCAGTTCTTC.

In its sample, this clone was seen a few times. V gene TRBV20-1 combines with J gene TRBJ2-2, with D tentatively TRBD1 (6 bases). Trimming took 3 bases from V and 5 from J, leaving 13 bases between them. CDR3 length: 14 residues. Germline assignment: CDR1 DFQATT and CDR2 SNEGSKA (reference sequence). CDR3 nucleotide sequence: TGCAGTGCTAGTGGGGGCGCGGGTACCGGGGAGCTGTTTTTT. It specifies CSASGGAGTGELFF.

The chain links TRBV21-1 to TRBJ1-2; whether TRBD1, the table's D call, matches the DNA was not checked. TRBV21-1 is a known pseudogene. The CDR3 length is 15 residues. In nucleotides, the CDR3 is TGTGCCAGCAGCCTACGGCAGGGGTTCGGCTATGGCTACACCTTC. Residues: CASSLRQGFGYGYTF.

The chain links TRBV4-2 to TRBJ2-5; maybe TRBD2 (5 bases). The V gene lost 4 bases and the J gene lost 4 bases, with 19 bases spanning the gap. The CDR3 totals 16 residues. The germline V gene has CDR1 LGHNA and CDR2 YNFKEQ. CDR3 loop: CASSPGLAQKAETQYF. The CDR3 DNA reads as TGTGCCAGCAGCCCCGGGCTAGCCCAAAAGGCAGAGACCCAGTACTTC.

This sequence joins TRBV3-1 (or the pseudogene TRBV3-2) and TRBJ1-3; TRBD1 might be the D (6 bases). Germline V gives CDR1 LGHDT, CDR2 YNNKEL (reference sequence). Trimming stripped 3 bases from V and 0 bases from J, with 18 bases between. The CDR3 runs 18 residues. The CDR3 DNA follows: TGTGCCAGCAGCCACTTGGTTAACAGGGCTTCCTCTGGAAACACCATATATTTT. This gives the protein CASSHLVNRASSGNTIYF.

The rearrangement links TRBV28 to TRBJ1-5; D is undetermined. The germline V gene encodes CDR1 MDHEN and CDR2 SYDVKM. This CDR3 is 14 amino acids long. Between the trimmed V and J ends, which lost 7 bases and 6 bases, there was a span of 16 bases. In nucleotides, the CDR3 is TGTGCCAGCACACCAACCCTCGGGAGTCAGCCCCAGCATTTT. This encodes CASTPTLGSQPQHF.

This rearrangement joins TRBV19 to TRBJ2-7; 10 bases match TRBD2. This CDR3 is 15 amino acids long. CDR1 is LNHDA, CDR2 SQIVND, per germline (reference sequence). The J segment lost 4 bases and the V segment lost 3 bases, leaving 6 bases of the junction unmatched. Here the CDR3 DNA reads TGTGCCAGTAGTATGGGGACTAGCGCCAATTACGAGCAGTACTTC. Translating gives CASSMGTSANYEQYF.

J is TRBJ1-2 and V is TRBV12-3 or TRBV12-4; D is undetermined. The V and J ends lost 1 base and 8 bases respectively, with 8 bases between them. CDR3 length: 12 amino acids. The CDR3 DNA is TGTGCCAGCAGTTTAGTTCAAGGAGGCTACACCTTC. This codes for CASSLVQGGYTF.

The chain has TRBV6-1 and TRBJ2-5; D is unresolved. Germline V gives CDR1 MNHNS, CDR2 SASEGT. This CDR3 is 17 amino acids long. With 2 bases removed from V and 1 base from J, the gap between germline ends came to 17 bases. The CDR3, as DNA: TGTGCCAGCAGTGAATATGAGCCCTGGCGAGTCCAAGAGACCCAGTACTTC. Its translation: CASSEYEPWRVQETQYF.

J is TRBJ2-7 and V is TRBV19; TRBD2 matches at 13 bases. This CDR3 spans 15 amino acids. From germline, CDR1 is LNHDA and CDR2 SQIVND (reference sequence). V was clipped by 3 bases and J by 6 bases; unmatched bases: 5. In DNA, the CDR3 is TGTGCCAGTAGTATCACCGGGACTAGCGGGACCGAGCAGTACTTC. The encoded protein is CASSITGTSGTEQYF.

The chain couples TRBV19 to TRBJ1-1, with a tentative D call TRBD1 (5 bases). V dropped 4 bases and J dropped 2 bases, with 8 bases sitting between them. Germline values: CDR1 LNHDA, CDR2 SQIVND (reference sequence). The CDR3 covers 13 residues. The CDR3 coding sequence is TGTGCCAGTAGTACCCAGGGTAACACTGAAGCTTTCTTT. This encodes CASSTQGNTEAFF.

The chain recombines TRBV19 with TRBJ1-2; D might be TRBD1 (5 bases). V shed 0 bases and J shed 6 bases, with 11 bases lying between them. CDR1 and CDR2 (germline): LNHDA, SQIVND (reference sequence). The length of the CDR3 is 14 residues. Here the CDR3 reads CASSIERQGHGYTF. The CDR3 DNA is TGTGCCAGTAGTATAGAACGTCAGGGTCATGGCTACACCTTC.

V and J are TRBV18 and TRBJ1-3, with 7 bases fitting TRBD1. In germline, CDR1 is KGHSH, CDR2 LQKENI. CDR3 length: 16 amino acids. With V trimmed by 2 bases and J by 0 bases, 4 bases remained unmatched. In nucleotides, the CDR3 is TGTGCCAGCTCACCATTCCGGGACAGCTCTGGAAACACCATATATTTT. This encodes CASSPFRDSSGNTIYF.

The chain joins TRBV3-1 (or the pseudogene TRBV3-2) to TRBJ1-3; D is ambiguous. Deletions cut 4 bases from V and 4 bases from J, with 14 bases between. Per the germline V gene, CDR1 is LGHDT and CDR2 is YNNKEL (reference sequence). The CDR3 has 15 residues. In DNA, the CDR3 is TGTGCCAGCAGCCCCTGGGAGGGTTACGGAAACACCATATATTTT. The encoded protein is CASSPWEGYGNTIYF.

Points on this clone: Germline is not matched at one junction end, which may reflect a read error. The chain carries TRBV19 and TRBJ1-5; D is perhaps TRBD1 (6 bases). CDR1 and CDR2 (germline): LNHDA, SQIVND (reference sequence). This CDR3 has 14 amino acids. As DNA, the CDR3 is TGTGCCAGTAGAAAAATCCCAACAGGGAAGTTTGGCGCTTTT. Translation: CASRKIPTGKFGAF.

This chain links TRBV4-1 with TRBJ1-3, with a tentative D call TRBD1 (5 bases). The CDR3 spans 17 residues. Trimming removed 1 base at V and 0 bases at J, with 13 bases between. Germline CDR1 and CDR2: MGHRA and YSYEKL. The CDR3 coding sequence is TGCGCCAGCAGCCAAGTGGAGGGACTGCGCTCTGGAAACACCATATATTTT. Protein sequence: CASSQVEGLRSGNTIYF.

V usage is TRBV6-1 and J usage is TRBJ1-5, with a weak D call TRBD1 (5 bases). Per the germline V gene, CDR1 is MNHNS and CDR2 is SASEGT. The V end was cut by 3 bases, the J end by 6 bases, with 9 bases between. This CDR3 comprises 13 residues. Here the CDR3 reads CASSDRVGQPQHF. CDR3 nucleotides: TGTGCCAGCAGTGACAGGGTGGGTCAGCCCCAGCATTTT.

The chain links TRBV4-1 to TRBJ1-1; D is undetermined. The CDR3 spans 16 residues. Trimming left V 0 bases short and J 5 bases short, with 16 bases between. CDR1 is MGHRA and CDR2 is YSYEKL in the germline V gene. The CDR3 loop reads CASSQERYGQRTEAFF. The CDR3 coding sequence is TGCGCCAGCAGCCAAGAGAGGTATGGTCAGCGGACTGAAGCTTTCTTT.

The rearrangement uses TRBV15 and TRBJ2-2; TRBD1 is a possible D gene (6 bases). Per the germline V gene, CDR1 is LNHNV and CDR2 is YYDKDF (reference sequence). The V and J ends lost 0 bases and 0 bases respectively, with 11 bases between them. The CDR3 covers 17 residues. CDR3 region: CATSRDLDSANTGELFF. CDR3 bases: TGTGCCACCAGCAGAGATCTGGACAGCGCGAACACCGGGGAGCTGTTTTTT.

The rearrangement joins TRBV28 to TRBJ2-7; D unclear. Germline V lookup: CDR1 MDHEN, CDR2 SYDVKM. The V and J ends lost 6 bases and 7 bases respectively, with 13 bases between them. CDR3 length: 12 residues. Here the CDR3 reads CASSHPSGEQYF. The CDR3, as DNA: TGTGCCAGCAGCCACCCGTCGGGTGAGCAGTACTTC.

This clone occurred once. V usage is TRBV5-1 and J usage is TRBJ1-6; the match to TRBD1 covers 9 bases. There are 14 residues in the CDR3. V lost 4 bases, J lost 10 bases, and 6 bases stayed unmatched. The V gene's germline CDR1 is SGHRS and CDR2 YFSETQ. The CDR3 DNA reads TGCGCCAGCAGCCAGGACAGGGGACTATCACCCCTCCACTTT. This translates into CASSQDRGLSPLHF.

CDR3 region: CASSHTSMETQYF. CDR3 DNA: TGTGCCAGCAGTCATACTAGCATGGAGACCCAGTACTTC. The chain employs TRBV6-5 and TRBJ2-5; D is perhaps TRBD2 (6 bases). Trimming cost V 5 bases and J 5 bases, with 12 bases left between them. The CDR3 consists of 13 residues. Germline CDR1 and CDR2: MNHEY and SVGAGI.

The chain employs TRBV5-5 and TRBJ1-4; 9 nucleotides line up with TRBD1. V dropped 4 bases and J dropped 8; count of bases not matched to a gene: 6. CDR3 length: 14 amino acids. Germline V lookup: CDR1 SGHKS, CDR2 YYEKEE (reference sequence). The CDR3 DNA follows: TGTGCCAGCAGCCCTGGACAGGGGAACGAAAAACTGTTTTTT. This encodes CASSPGQGNEKLFF.

This chain connects TRBV19 to TRBJ2-1; TRBD2 might be the D (6 bases). Trimming removed 8 bases from V and 9 bases from J, with 20 bases in between. The germline CDR1 and CDR2 sequences are LNHDA and SQIVND (reference sequence). This CDR3 spans 14 amino acids. CDR3 sequence: CASSPGTHSGEQFF. DNA of the CDR3: TGTGCCAGTTCTCCCGGGACCCATAGCGGTGAGCAGTTCTTC.

The rearrangement uses TRBV15 and TRBJ1-4; 8 bases match TRBD1. Germline V gives CDR1 LNHNV, CDR2 YYDKDF (reference sequence). Trimming at V came to 8 bases and at J to 8 bases, leaving 10 bases not matched to a gene. The CDR3 is 14 amino acids. CDR3 loop: CATDPDRVGEKLFF. CDR3 DNA: TGTGCCACCGACCCGGACAGGGTAGGAGAAAAACTGTTTTTT.